A single T cell receptor (beta chain) is shown here with its context. Its antigen is unknown. No base quality values were provided; no much bigger clone lies one nucleotide off. The library was prepared using the immunoSEQ multiplex PCR assay. TCRdb retrieved this table from immuneACCESS and kept in-frame rearrangements only. Not all clones are present; in checked studies, unresolved V genes account for under half, and no reason is known for the remainder. The sample profile shows some 10,000 clones; roughly 70% of them were found once. The ten most abundant clones make up 10% of the sample. This entry comes from a study of chemoradiotherapy in HPV16-positive cancers (dated by TCRdb to the early 2020s). About the full investigation: Candidate HPV-specific T-cell clones and common TCR motifs were defined by functional T-cell assays performed on cells from two HPV16-positive patients. The study set out to ask whether T-cell immunity against the HPV oncoproteins E6 and E7 changes over the course of chemoradiotherapy and whether that immunity affects survival. Next, the candidate HPV-specific TCRs and motifs were followed in TCR repertoires from roughly 90 patients with HPV-related cancers.

Sequences SGHAT (CDR1) and FQDESV (CDR2) are obtained from the germline V gene (reference sequence). V has 7 bases trimmed and J has 4 bases trimmed; junction bases matching no gene number 10. From the cysteine through the phenylalanine, the CDR3 covers 15 amino acids. The CDR3 DNA has 45 bases and is translated from base 1. Beyond this particular receptor, the publication reports: Only a couple of HPV16-positive patients were used to derive the functional definition of HPV-specific T cells, and the survival association was reported for HPV16-positive patients. Improved recurrence-free survival in HPV16-positive patients was associated with expansion of HPV-responsive T cells during chemoradiotherapy. Expansion of candidate HPV-specific clones and E7-related TCR motifs was observed in the tumor microenvironment during treatment, whereas no such expansion was observed for non-HPV-specific T cells.

Repertoires were sampled repeatedly over the course of chemoradiotherapy so that clonal expansion in the tumor microenvironment could be followed. The source is a human donor with HPV-associated anogenital cancer. The sequence links TRBV11-1 to TRBJ1-2, with 9 junctional bases fitting TRBD1. The source material was tumor tissue, sampled from a patient who underwent chemoradiotherapy. The CDR3 has the sequence CASTPGTGPFYGYTF. At the DNA level, the sequence is TGTGCCAGCACCCCTGGGACAGGGCCATTCTATGGCTACACCTTC.